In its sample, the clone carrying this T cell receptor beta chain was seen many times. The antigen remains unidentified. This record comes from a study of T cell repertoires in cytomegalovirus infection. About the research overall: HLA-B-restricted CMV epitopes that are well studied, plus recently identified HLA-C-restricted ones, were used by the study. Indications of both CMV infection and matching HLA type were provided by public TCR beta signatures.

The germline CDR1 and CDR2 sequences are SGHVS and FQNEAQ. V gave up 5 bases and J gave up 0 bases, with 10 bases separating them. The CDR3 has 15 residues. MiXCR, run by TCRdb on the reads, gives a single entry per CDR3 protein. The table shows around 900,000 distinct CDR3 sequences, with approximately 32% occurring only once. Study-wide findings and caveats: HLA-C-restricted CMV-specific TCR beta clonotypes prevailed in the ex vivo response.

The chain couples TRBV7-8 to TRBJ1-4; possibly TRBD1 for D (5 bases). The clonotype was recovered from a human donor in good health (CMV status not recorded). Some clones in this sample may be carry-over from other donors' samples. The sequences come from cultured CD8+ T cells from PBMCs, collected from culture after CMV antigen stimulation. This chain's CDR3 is CASSPWGTTNEKLFF. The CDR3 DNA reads TGTGCCAGCAGCCCATGGGGGACAACTAATGAAAAACTGTTTTTT.